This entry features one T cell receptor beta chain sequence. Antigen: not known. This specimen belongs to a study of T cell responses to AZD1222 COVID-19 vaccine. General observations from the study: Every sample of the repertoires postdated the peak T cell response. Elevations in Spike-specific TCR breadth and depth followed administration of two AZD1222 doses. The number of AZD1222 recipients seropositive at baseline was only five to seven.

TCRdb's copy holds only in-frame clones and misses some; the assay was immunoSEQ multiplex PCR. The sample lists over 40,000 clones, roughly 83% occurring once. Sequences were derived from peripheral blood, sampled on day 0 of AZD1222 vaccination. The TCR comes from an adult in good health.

In nucleotides, the CDR3 is TGTGCCAGCACCGTCAGGACAGGAGTGAACACTGAAGCTTTCTTT. This gives the protein CASTVRTGVNTEAFF. The chain recombines TRBV27 with TRBJ1-1, with 7 positions matching TRBD1. Germline V gene lookup returns CDR1 MNHEY and CDR2 SMNVEV (reference sequence). The CDR3 covers 15 residues. Trimming cost V 7 bases and J 0 bases; bases outside gene matches: 8.